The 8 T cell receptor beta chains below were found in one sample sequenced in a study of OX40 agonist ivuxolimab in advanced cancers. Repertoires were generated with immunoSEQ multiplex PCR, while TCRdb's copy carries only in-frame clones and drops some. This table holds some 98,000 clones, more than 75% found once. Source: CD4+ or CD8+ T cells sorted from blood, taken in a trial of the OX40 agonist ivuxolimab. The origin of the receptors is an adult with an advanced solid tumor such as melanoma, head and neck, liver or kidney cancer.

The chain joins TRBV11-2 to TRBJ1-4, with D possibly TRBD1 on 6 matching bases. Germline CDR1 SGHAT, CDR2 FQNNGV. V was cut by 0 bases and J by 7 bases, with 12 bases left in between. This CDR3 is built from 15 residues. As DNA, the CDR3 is TGTGCCAGCAGCTTAGATCCGGGGGGGGCTGAAAAACTGTTTTTT. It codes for CASSLDPGGAEKLFF.

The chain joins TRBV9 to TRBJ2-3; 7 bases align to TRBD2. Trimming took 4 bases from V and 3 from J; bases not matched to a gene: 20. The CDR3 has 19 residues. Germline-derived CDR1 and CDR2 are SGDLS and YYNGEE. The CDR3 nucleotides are TGTGCCAGCAGCCCACCAAAGTCTGGGACTACCTCCAGGACAGATACGCAGTATTTT. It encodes CASSPPKSGTTSRTDTQYF.

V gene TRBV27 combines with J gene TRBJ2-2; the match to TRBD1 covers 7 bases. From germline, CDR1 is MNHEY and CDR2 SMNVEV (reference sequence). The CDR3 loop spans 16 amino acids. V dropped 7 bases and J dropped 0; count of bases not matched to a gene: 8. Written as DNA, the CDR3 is TGTGCCAGCACAGAGGTCGGGACAGCGAACACCGGGGAGCTGTTTTTT. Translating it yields CASTEVGTANTGELFF.

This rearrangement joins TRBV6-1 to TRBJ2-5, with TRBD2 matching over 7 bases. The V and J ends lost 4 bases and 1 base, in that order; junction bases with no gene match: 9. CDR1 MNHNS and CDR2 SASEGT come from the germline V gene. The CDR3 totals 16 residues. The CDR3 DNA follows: TGTGCCAGCAGTGCCGGTATGAGCGGGGTCCAAGAGACCCAGTACTTC. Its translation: CASSAGMSGVQETQYF.

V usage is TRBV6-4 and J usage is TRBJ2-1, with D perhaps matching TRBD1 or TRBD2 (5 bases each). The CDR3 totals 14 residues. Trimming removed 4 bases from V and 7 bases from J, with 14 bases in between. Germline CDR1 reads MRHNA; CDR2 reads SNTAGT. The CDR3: CASSAEGSKNEQFF. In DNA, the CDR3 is TGTGCCAGCAGTGCAGAGGGGAGTAAAAATGAGCAGTTCTTC.

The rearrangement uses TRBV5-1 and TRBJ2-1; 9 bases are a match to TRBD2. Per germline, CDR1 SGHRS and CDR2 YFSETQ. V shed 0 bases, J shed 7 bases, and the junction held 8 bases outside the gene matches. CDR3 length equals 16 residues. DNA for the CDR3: TGCGCCAGCAGCTTGGATGGCGGGGGGGCCACGAATGAGCAGTTCTTC. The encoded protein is CASSLDGGGATNEQFF.

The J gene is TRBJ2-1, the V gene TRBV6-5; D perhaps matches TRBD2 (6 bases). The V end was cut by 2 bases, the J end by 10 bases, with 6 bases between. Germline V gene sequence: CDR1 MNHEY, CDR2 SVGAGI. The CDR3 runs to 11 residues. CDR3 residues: CASSYRGEQFF. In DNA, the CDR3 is TGTGCCAGCAGTTACCGGGGGGAGCAGTTCTTC.

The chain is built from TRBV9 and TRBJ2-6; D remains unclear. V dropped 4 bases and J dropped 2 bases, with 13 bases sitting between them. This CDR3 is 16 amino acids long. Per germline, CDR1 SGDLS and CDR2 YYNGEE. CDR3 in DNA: TGTGCCAGCAGCCCTGGACCCCCCACTGGGGCCAACGTCCTGACTTTC. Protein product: CASSPGPPTGANVLTF.